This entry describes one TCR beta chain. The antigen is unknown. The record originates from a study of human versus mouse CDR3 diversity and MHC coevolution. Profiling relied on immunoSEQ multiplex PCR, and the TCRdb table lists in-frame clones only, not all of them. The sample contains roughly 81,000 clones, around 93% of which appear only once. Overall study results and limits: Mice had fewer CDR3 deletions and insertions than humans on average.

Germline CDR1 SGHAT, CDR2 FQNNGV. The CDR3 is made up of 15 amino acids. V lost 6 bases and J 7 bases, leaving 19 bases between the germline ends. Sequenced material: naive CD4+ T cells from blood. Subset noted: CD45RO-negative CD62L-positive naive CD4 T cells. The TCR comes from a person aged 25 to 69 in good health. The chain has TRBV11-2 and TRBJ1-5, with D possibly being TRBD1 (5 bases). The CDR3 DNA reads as TGTGCCAGCAGTCCTCGGGGGGACCCCGGGCAGCCCCAGCATTTT. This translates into CASSPRGDPGQPQHF.